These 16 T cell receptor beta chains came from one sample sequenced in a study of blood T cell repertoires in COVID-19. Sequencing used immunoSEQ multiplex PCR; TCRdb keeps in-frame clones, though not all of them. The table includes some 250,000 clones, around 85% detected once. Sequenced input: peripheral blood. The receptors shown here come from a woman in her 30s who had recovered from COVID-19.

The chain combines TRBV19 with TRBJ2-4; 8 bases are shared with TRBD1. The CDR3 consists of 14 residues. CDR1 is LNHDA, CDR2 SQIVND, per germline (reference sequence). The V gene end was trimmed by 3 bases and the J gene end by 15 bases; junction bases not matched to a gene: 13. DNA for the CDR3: TGTGCCAGTAGTATGGCGGCGACAGGGGATGGGGCGTACTTC. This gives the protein CASSMAATGDGAYF.

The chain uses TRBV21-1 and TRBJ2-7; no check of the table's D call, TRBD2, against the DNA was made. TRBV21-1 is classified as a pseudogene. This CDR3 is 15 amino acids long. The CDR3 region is CASSSPRGASYEQYF. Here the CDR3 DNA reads TGTGCCAGCAGCAGCCCCCGGGGAGCCTCCTACGAGCAGTACTTC.

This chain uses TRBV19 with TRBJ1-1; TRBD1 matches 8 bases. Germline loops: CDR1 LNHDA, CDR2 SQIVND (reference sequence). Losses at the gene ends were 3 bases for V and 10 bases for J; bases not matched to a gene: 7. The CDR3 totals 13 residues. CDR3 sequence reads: CASSMRTGYVAFF. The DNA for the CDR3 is TGTGCCAGTAGTATGAGGACAGGGTATGTAGCTTTCTTT.

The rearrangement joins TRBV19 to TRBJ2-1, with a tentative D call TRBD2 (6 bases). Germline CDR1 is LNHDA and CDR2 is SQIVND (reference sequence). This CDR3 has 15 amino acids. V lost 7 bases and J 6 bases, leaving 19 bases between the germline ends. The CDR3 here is CASTHGRERANEQFF. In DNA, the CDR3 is TGTGCCAGTACCCATGGGCGGGAACGCGCCAATGAGCAGTTCTTC.

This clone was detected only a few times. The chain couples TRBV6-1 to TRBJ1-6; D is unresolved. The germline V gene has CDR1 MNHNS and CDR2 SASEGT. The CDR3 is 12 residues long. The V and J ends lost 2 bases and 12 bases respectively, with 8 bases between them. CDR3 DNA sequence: TGTGCCAGCAGTGAACCCGGGGTACCCCTCCACTTT. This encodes CASSEPGVPLHF.

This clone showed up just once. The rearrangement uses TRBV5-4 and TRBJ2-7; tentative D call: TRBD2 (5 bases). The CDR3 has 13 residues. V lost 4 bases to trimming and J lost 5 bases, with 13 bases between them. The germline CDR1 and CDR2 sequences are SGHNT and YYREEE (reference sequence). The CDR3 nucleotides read TGTGCCAGCAGCGGCCTAGATAGCGACGAGCAGTACTTC. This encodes CASSGLDSDEQYF.

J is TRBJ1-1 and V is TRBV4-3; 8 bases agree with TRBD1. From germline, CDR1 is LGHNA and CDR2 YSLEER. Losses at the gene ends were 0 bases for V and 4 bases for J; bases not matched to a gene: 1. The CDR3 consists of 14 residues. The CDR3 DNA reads TGCGCCAGCAGCCAAGAGACAGGGGTCACTGAAGCTTTCTTT. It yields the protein CASSQETGVTEAFF.

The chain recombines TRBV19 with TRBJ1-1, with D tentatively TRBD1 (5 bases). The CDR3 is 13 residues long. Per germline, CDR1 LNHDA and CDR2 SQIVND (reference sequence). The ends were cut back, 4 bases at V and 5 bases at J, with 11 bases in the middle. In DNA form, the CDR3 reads TGTGCCAGTAGTACTCAGGGAAGGACTGAAGCTTTCTTT. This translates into CASSTQGRTEAFF.

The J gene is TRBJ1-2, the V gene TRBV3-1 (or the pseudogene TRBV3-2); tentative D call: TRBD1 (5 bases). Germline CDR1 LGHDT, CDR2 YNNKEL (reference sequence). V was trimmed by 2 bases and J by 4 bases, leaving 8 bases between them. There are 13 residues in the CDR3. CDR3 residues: CASSQSTVYGYTF. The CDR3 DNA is TGTGCCAGCAGCCAATCGACAGTCTATGGCTACACCTTC.

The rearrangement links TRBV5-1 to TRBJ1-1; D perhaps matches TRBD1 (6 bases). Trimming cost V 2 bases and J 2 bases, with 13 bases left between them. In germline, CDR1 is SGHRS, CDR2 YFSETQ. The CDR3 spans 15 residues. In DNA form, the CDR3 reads TGCGCCAGCAGCTTCCTAGGGGACACCAACACTGAAGCTTTCTTT. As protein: CASSFLGDTNTEAFF.

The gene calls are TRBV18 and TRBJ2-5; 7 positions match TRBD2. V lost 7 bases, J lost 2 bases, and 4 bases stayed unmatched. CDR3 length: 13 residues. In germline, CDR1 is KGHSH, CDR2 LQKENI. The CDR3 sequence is CASCQREQETQYF. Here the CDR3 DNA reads TGTGCCAGCTGCCAGCGGGAACAAGAGACCCAGTACTTC.

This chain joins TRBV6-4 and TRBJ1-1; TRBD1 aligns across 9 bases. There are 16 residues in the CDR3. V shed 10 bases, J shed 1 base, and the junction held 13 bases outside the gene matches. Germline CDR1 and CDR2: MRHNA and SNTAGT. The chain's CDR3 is CAIPGQGATGNTEAFF. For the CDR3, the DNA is TGTGCCATCCCGGGACAGGGCGCTACGGGGAACACTGAAGCTTTCTTT.

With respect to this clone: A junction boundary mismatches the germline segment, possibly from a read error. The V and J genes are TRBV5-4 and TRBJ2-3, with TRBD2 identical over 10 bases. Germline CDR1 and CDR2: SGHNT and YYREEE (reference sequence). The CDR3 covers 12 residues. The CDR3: CASSSLAGDSAF. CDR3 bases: TGTGCCAGCAGCTCGCTAGCGGGAGACTCAGCTTTT.

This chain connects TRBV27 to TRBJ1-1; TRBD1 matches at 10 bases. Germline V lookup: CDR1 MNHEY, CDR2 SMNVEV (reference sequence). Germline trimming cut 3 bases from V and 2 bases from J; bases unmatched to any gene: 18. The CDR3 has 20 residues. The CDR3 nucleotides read TGTGCCAGCAGTTTGTTTAGCCCTGACAGGGGGCCCGCTTACAACACTGAAGCTTTCTTT. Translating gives CASSLFSPDRGPAYNTEAFF.

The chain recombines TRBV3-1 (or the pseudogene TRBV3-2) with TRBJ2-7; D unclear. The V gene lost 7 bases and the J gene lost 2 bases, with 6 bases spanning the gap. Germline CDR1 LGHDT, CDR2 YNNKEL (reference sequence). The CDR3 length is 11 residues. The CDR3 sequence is CASTPTYEQYF. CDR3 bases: TGTGCCAGCACCCCCACCTACGAGCAGTACTTC.

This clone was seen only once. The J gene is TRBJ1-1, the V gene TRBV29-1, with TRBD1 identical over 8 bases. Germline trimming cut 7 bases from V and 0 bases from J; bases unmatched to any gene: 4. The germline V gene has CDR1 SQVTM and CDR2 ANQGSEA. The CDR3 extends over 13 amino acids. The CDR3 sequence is CSGNRGMNTEAFF. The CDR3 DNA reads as TGCAGCGGTAACAGGGGGATGAACACTGAAGCTTTCTTT.